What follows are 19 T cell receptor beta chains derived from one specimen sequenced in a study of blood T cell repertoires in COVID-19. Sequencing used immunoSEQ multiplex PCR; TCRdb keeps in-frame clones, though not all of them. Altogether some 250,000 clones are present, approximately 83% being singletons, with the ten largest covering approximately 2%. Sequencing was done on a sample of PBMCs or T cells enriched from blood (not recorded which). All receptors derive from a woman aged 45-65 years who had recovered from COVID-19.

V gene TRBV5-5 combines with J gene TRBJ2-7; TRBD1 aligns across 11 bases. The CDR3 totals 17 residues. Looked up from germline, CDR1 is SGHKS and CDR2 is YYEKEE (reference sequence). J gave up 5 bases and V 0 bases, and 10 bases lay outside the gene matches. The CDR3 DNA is TGTGCCAGCAGCTTGGAGACCTGGGACAGGGGGTCCCACGAGCAGTACTTC. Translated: CASSLETWDRGSHEQYF.

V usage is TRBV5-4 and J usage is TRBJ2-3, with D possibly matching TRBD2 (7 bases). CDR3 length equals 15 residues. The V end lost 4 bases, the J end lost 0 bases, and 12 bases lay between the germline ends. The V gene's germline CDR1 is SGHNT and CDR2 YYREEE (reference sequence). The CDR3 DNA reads TGTGCCAGCAGCCGCGGGGGCACTAGCACAGATACGCAGTATTTT. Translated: CASSRGGTSTDTQYF.

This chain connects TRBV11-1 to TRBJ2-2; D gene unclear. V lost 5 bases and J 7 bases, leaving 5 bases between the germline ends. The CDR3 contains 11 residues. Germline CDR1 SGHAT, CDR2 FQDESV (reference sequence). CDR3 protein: CASSAHGELFF. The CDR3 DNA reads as TGTGCCAGCAGCGCGCACGGGGAGCTGTTTTTT.

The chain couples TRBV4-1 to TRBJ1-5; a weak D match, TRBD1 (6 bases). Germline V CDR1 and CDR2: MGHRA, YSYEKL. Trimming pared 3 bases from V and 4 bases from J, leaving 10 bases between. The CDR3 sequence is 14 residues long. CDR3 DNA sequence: TGCGCCAGCAGCCATGGGACACAGAATCAGCCCCAGCATTTT. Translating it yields CASSHGTQNQPQHF.

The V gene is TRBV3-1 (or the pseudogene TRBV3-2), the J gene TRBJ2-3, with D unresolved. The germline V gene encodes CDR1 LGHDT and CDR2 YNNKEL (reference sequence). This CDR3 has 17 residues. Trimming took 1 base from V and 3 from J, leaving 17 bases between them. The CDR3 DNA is TGTGCCAGCAGCCAAGGCCCAGGCCTCGCAGTTACAGATACGCAGTATTTT. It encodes CASSQGPGLAVTDTQYF.

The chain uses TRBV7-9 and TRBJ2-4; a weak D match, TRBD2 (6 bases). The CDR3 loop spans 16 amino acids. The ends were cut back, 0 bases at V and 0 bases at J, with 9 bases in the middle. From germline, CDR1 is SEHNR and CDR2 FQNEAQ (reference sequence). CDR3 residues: CASSLAWGVAKNIQYF. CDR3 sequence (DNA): TGTGCCAGCAGCTTAGCATGGGGGGTAGCCAAAAACATTCAGTACTTC.

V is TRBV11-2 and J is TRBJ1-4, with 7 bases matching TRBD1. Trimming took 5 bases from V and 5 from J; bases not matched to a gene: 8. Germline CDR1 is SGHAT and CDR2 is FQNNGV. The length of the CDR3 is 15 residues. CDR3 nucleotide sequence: TGTGCCAGCAGCGCCCAGGACAGGCTCAATGAAAAACTGTTTTTT. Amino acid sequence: CASSAQDRLNEKLFF.

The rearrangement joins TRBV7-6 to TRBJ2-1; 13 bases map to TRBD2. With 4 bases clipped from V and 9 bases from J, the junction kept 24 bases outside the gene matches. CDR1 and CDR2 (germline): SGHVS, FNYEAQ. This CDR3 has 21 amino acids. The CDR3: CASSSLVSYSGTSGKIGEQFF. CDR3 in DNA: TGTGCCAGCAGCTCCTTAGTCAGTTATTCCGGGACTAGCGGGAAAATCGGTGAGCAGTTCTTC.

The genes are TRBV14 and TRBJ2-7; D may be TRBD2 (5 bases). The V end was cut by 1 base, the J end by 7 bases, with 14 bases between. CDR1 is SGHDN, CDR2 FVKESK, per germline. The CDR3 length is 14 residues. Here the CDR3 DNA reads TGTGCCAGCAGCCAAGCACGAGGGAAAGGGGAGCAGTACTTC. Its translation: CASSQARGKGEQYF.

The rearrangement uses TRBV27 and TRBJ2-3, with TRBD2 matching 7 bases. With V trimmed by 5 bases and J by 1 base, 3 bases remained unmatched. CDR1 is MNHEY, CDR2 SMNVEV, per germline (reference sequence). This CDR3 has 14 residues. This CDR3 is CASSRGEGTDTQYF. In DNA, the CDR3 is TGTGCCAGCAGTCGGGGGGAAGGCACAGATACGCAGTATTTT.

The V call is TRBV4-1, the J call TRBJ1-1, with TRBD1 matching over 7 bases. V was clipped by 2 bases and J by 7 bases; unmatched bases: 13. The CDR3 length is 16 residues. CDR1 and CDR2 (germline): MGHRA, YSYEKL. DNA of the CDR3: TGCGCCAGCAGCCAACCCGCGAGAGGGGGCGCAAATGAAGCTTTCTTT. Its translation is CASSQPARGGANEAFF.

CDR3 sequence reads: CASSSWTGNTEAFF. The DNA for the CDR3 is TGTGCCAGCAGCTCCTGGACAGGAAACACTGAAGCTTTCTTT. This chain links TRBV9 with TRBJ1-1; 7 bases align to TRBD1. CDR1 SGDLS and CDR2 YYNGEE come from the germline V gene. The CDR3 is 14 amino acids. The V gene end was trimmed by 4 bases and the J gene end by 2 bases; junction bases not matched to a gene: 5. The full variable domain, its missing parts supplied by reference TRBV9 and TRBJ1-1, is DSGVTQTPKHLITATGQRVTLRCSPRSGDLSVYWYQQSLDQGLQFLIQYYNGEERAKGNILERFSAQQFPDLHSELNLSSLELGDSALYFCASSSWTGNTEAFFGQGTRLTVV.

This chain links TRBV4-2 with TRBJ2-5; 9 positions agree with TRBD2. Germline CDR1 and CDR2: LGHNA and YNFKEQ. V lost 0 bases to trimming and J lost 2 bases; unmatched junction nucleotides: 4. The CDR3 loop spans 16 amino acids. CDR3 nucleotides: TGTGCCAGCAGCCAAGAGCCTAGCGGGATACAAGAGACCCAGTACTTC. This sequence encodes CASSQEPSGIQETQYF.

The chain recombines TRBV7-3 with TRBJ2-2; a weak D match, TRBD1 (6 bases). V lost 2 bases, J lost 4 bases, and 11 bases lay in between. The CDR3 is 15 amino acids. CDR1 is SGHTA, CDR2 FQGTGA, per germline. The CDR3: CASSLLQGTTGELFF. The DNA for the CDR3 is TGTGCCAGCAGCTTACTCCAGGGGACCACCGGGGAGCTGTTTTTT.

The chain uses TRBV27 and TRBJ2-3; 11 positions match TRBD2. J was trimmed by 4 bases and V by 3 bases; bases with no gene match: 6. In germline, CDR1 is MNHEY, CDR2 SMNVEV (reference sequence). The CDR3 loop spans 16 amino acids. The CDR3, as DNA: TGTGCCAGCAGTTTCTGGGGGACTAGCGGCGCAGATACGCAGTATTTT. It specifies CASSFWGTSGADTQYF.

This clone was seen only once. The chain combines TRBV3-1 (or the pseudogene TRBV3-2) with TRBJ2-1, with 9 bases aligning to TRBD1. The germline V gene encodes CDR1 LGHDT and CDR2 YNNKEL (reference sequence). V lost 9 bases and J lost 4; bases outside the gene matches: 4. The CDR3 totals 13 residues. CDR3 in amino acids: CARGGQGYNEQFF. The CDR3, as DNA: TGTGCCAGAGGGGGACAGGGTTACAATGAGCAGTTCTTC.

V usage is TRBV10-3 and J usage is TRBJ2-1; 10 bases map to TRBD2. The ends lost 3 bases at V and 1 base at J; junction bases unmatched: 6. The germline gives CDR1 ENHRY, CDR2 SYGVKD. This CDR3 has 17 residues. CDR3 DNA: TGTGCCATCAGTGAACGAGCGGGAGGGGGATCCTACAATGAGCAGTTCTTC. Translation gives CAISERAGGGSYNEQFF.

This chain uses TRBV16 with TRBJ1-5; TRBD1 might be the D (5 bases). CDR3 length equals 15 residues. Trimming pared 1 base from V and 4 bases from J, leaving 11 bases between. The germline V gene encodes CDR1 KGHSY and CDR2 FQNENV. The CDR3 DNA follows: TGTGCCAGCAGCCAATTCGGACGGGGGAATCAGCCCCAGCATTTT. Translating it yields CASSQFGRGNQPQHF.

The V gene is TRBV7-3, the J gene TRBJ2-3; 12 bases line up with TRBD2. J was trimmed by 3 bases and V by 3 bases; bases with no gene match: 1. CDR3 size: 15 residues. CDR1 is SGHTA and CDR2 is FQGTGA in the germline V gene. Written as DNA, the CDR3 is TGTGCCAGCAGCTTTGGGACTAGCGGGACAGATACGCAGTATTTT. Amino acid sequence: CASSFGTSGTDTQYF.